The 31 T cell receptor beta chains reported below all come from one sample, sequenced in a study of blood T cell repertoires in COVID-19. Method: immunoSEQ multiplex PCR; TCRdb's copy keeps in-frame clones and lacks some. The table records 200,000 to 250,000 clones, more than 85% of them present only once. Sequences were obtained from peripheral blood. These receptors came from a woman aged 45 to 65 with COVID-19, enrolled during active disease.

In its sample, this clone was seen once. The chain combines TRBV18 with TRBJ2-1, with D possibly being TRBD2 (6 bases). Between the trimmed V and J ends, which lost 0 bases and 3 bases, there was a span of 6 bases. The V gene's germline CDR1 is KGHSH and CDR2 LQKENI. The CDR3 covers 14 residues. CDR3 residues: CASSPPGGYNEQFF. The DNA of the CDR3 is TGTGCCAGCTCACCACCGGGGGGCTACAATGAGCAGTTCTTC.

The chain couples TRBV28 to TRBJ1-5; possibly TRBD1 for D (6 bases). The CDR3 spans 14 residues. V was pared by 6 bases and J by 7 bases, with 16 bases between. Germline V gene sequence: CDR1 MDHEN, CDR2 SYDVKM. The CDR3 DNA sequence: TGTGCCAGCAGGCCCACAGGGCTCCGACAGCCCCAGCATTTT. Translating gives CASRPTGLRQPQHF.

The chain carries TRBV19 and TRBJ1-4; D remains unclear. CDR1 is LNHDA, CDR2 SQIVND, per germline (reference sequence). V lost 5 bases, J lost 8 bases, and 12 bases lay in between. The CDR3 length is 13 residues. CDR3 sequence reads: CASSLRESEKLFF. The CDR3 DNA sequence: TGTGCCAGTAGTCTCCGGGAGAGCGAAAAACTGTTTTTT.

The count of this clone is one. The chain joins TRBV15 to TRBJ2-7; perhaps TRBD1 as D (6 bases). With 1 base removed from V and 6 bases from J, the gap between germline ends came to 7 bases. The CDR3 is 12 amino acids. CDR1 is LNHNV and CDR2 is YYDKDF in the germline V gene (reference sequence). The CDR3 DNA is TGTGCCACCAGCAGAGTAGGGGGCGAGCAGTACTTC. It encodes CATSRVGGEQYF.

This clone was counted between two and nine times. This rearrangement joins TRBV7-9 to TRBJ1-1; TRBD1 aligns across 7 bases. The V gene's germline CDR1 is SEHNR and CDR2 FQNEAQ (reference sequence). The J segment lost 4 bases and the V segment lost 5 bases, leaving 10 bases of the junction unmatched. The CDR3 consists of 15 residues. CDR3 nucleotide sequence: TGTGCCAGCAGCCCCTTAGAGGGGGCCTTCACTGAAGCTTTCTTT. This encodes CASSPLEGAFTEAFF.

This chain's CDR3 is CASSLAGGEAFF. In DNA form, the CDR3 reads TGTGCCAGCAGCTTGGCCGGAGGGGAAGCTTTCTTT. The V gene is TRBV5-5, the J gene TRBJ1-1, with D hard to call. The germline CDR1 and CDR2 sequences are SGHKS and YYEKEE (reference sequence). The V end lost 0 bases, the J end lost 8 bases, and 8 bases lay between the germline ends. This CDR3 is 12 amino acids long.

V gene TRBV28 combines with J gene TRBJ2-7, with TRBD1 identical over 9 bases. J gave up 4 bases and V 5 bases, and 3 bases lay outside the gene matches. The CDR3 length is 13 residues. Looked up from germline, CDR1 is MDHEN and CDR2 is SYDVKM. CDR3 sequence: CASSPTGGYEQYF. In nucleotides, the CDR3 is TGTGCCAGCAGTCCGACAGGGGGGTACGAGCAGTACTTC.

V usage is TRBV11-3 and J usage is TRBJ2-7, with D possibly being TRBD2 (5 bases). This CDR3 region has 15 residues. The V end lost 3 bases, the J end lost 0 bases, and 12 bases lay between the germline ends. The V gene's germline CDR1 is SGHNT and CDR2 YENEEA. The CDR3 spells CASSFRQDFSYEQYF. In DNA form, the CDR3 reads TGTGCCAGCAGCTTCAGGCAGGACTTCTCCTACGAGCAGTACTTC.

This clone was recorded once. The chain uses TRBV13 and TRBJ2-5, with 11 positions matching TRBD2. Trimming cost V 3 bases and J 5 bases; bases outside gene matches: 14. Germline values: CDR1 PRHDT, CDR2 FYEKMQ (reference sequence). The CDR3 is 18 residues long. The CDR3: CASSLFGLAGGPMETQYF. CDR3 sequence (DNA): TGTGCCAGCAGCTTGTTCGGTCTAGCGGGGGGTCCGATGGAGACCCAGTACTTC.

V and J are TRBV10-3 and TRBJ1-2; the D gene is possibly TRBD1 (5 bases). Trimming pared 6 bases from V and 3 bases from J, leaving 14 bases between. Per the germline V gene, CDR1 is ENHRY and CDR2 is SYGVKD. This CDR3 has 14 amino acids. CDR3 nucleotide sequence: TGTGCCATCAGCTCCGGGGGGGGACACTATGGCTACACCTTC. It codes for CAISSGGGHYGYTF.

This chain connects TRBV14 to TRBJ1-1, with D uncertain. Deletions cut 0 bases from V and 4 bases from J, with 6 bases between. Germline V CDR1 and CDR2: SGHDN, FVKESK. The CDR3 consists of 13 residues. DNA for the CDR3: TGTGCCAGCAGCCAAGAGCGGATCACTGAAGCTTTCTTT. Its protein product is CASSQERITEAFF. The complete variable domain, with remaining parts taken from reference TRBV14 and TRBJ1-1, reads EAGVTQFPSHSVIEKGQTVTLRCDPISGHDNLYWYRRVMGKEIKFLLHFVKESKQDESGMPNNRFLAERTGGTYSTLKVQPAELEDSGVYFCASSQERITEAFFGQGTRLTVV.

This sequence joins TRBV18 and TRBJ1-1; 10 nucleotides agree with TRBD1. The CDR3 loop spans 16 amino acids. Germline CDR1 and CDR2: KGHSH and LQKENI. The ends lost 3 bases at V and 4 bases at J; junction bases unmatched: 8. The CDR3 is CASSPDRGAIGTEAFF. For the CDR3, the DNA is TGTGCCAGCTCACCGGACAGGGGGGCTATCGGCACTGAAGCTTTCTTT.

The chain joins TRBV28 to TRBJ1-1, with D possibly matching TRBD1 (6 bases). The CDR3 has 14 amino acids. The ends were cut back, 6 bases at V and 5 bases at J, with 16 bases in the middle. CDR1 and CDR2 (germline): MDHEN, SYDVKM. CDR3 nucleotide sequence: TGTGCCAGCAGGCCGACCTATCAGGGGACTGAAGCTTTCTTT. Its protein product is CASRPTYQGTEAFF. Supplemented by reference TRBV28 and TRBJ1-1, the full variable domain reads DVKVTQSSRYLVKRTGEKVFLECVQDMDHENMFWYRQDPGLGLRLIYFSYDVKMKEKGDIPEGYSVSREKKERFSLILESASTNQTSMYLCASRPTYQGTEAFFGQGTRLTVV.

This chain connects TRBV11-3 to TRBJ2-3, with 8 bases fitting TRBD2. J was trimmed by 4 bases and V by 5 bases; bases with no gene match: 5. The CDR3 is made up of 14 amino acids. The germline gives CDR1 SGHNT, CDR2 YENEEA. The CDR3 bases are TGTGCCAGCAGCCTGTTAGCGGGGCCAGATACGCAGTATTTT. Its translation: CASSLLAGPDTQYF.

The rearrangement links TRBV2 to TRBJ1-5, with 8 bases fitting TRBD1. This CDR3 spans 14 amino acids. V lost 1 base to trimming and J lost 5 bases; unmatched junction nucleotides: 1. In germline, CDR1 is SNHLY, CDR2 FYNNEI. This CDR3 is CASSEDRGDQPQHF. CDR3 DNA sequence: TGTGCCAGCAGTGAAGACAGGGGGGATCAGCCCCAGCATTTT.

This chain connects TRBV20-1 to TRBJ1-4; D not resolved. The CDR3 contains 14 residues. The ends were cut back, 3 bases at V and 4 bases at J, with 12 bases in the middle. Germline CDR1 is DFQATT and CDR2 is SNEGSKA (reference sequence). CDR3 sequence reads: CSASPIYGNEKLFF. The CDR3 DNA reads as TGCAGTGCTAGTCCCATCTATGGTAATGAAAAACTGTTTTTT.

The chain employs TRBV7-2 and TRBJ1-2; the D gene is possibly TRBD1 (6 bases). The CDR3 spans 16 residues. Per the germline V gene, CDR1 is SGHTA and CDR2 is FQGNSA. V was shortened by 2 bases and J by 7 bases, with 20 bases between the two germline ends. CDR3 amino acids: CASSLSGANQGVGYTF. The DNA of the CDR3 is TGTGCCAGCAGCTTATCAGGGGCCAACCAAGGAGTTGGCTACACCTTC.

V gene TRBV6-5 combines with J gene TRBJ2-1; no clear D. Germline V gene sequence: CDR1 MNHEY, CDR2 SVGAGI. With 11 bases removed from V and 7 bases from J, the gap between germline ends came to 21 bases. CDR3 size: 14 residues. The CDR3, as DNA: TGTGCCGCTCCTTCCGGAGTCCCGAATAATGAGCAGTTCTTC. It yields the protein CAAPSGVPNNEQFF.

The chain is built from TRBV5-4 and TRBJ2-1; 14 bases match TRBD2. The CDR3 is made up of 15 amino acids. The germline gives CDR1 SGHNT, CDR2 YYREEE (reference sequence). Losses at the gene ends were 5 bases for V and 7 bases for J; bases not matched to a gene: 5. CDR3 loop: CASRKTSGGANEQFF. DNA for the CDR3: TGTGCCAGCAGAAAGACTAGCGGGGGGGCAAATGAGCAGTTCTTC. Complete variable domain (other parts from reference TRBV5-4 and TRBJ2-1): ETGVTQSPTHLIKTRGQQVTLRCSSQSGHNTVSWYQQALGQGPQFIFQYYREEENGRGNFPPRFSGLQFPNYSSELNVNALELDDSALYLCASRKTSGGANEQFFGPGTRLTVL.

The V call is TRBV7-2, the J call TRBJ2-2; 10 bases are shared with TRBD2. V was pared by 5 bases and J by 2 bases, with 2 bases of the junction left unmatched. The CDR3 is 15 residues long. Per the germline V gene, CDR1 is SGHTA and CDR2 is FQGNSA. CDR3 nucleotides: TGTGCCAGCAGCATACTAGCGGGAAACACCGGGGAGCTGTTTTTT. It translates to CASSILAGNTGELFF.

V gene TRBV30 combines with J gene TRBJ2-5; 9 positions agree with TRBD1. The germline CDR1 and CDR2 sequences are GTSNPN and SVGIG (reference sequence). J was trimmed by 5 bases and V by 7 bases; bases with no gene match: 11. The CDR3 contains 14 residues. CDR3 amino acids: CALKPGTGRETQYF. Written as DNA, the CDR3 is TGTGCCTTAAAACCCGGGACAGGGAGGGAGACCCAGTACTTC.

This clone was seen a single time. The gene calls are TRBV4-1 and TRBJ2-3, with TRBD2 matching 11 bases. V dropped 4 bases and J dropped 3; count of bases not matched to a gene: 9. This CDR3 spans 17 amino acids. Germline-derived CDR1 and CDR2 are MGHRA and YSYEKL. CDR3 nucleotides: TGCGCCAGCAGCCCATTAGTAGCGGGGGGGAGGACAGATACGCAGTATTTT. It codes for CASSPLVAGGRTDTQYF.

The chain recombines TRBV7-9 with TRBJ2-3; TRBD2 agrees at 7 bases. Germline loops: CDR1 SEHNR, CDR2 FQNEAQ (reference sequence). This CDR3 comprises 14 residues. The V segment lost 5 bases and the J segment 0 bases; nucleotides outside the gene matches: 2. CDR3 in amino acids: CASSPGGSTDTQYF. CDR3 DNA: TGTGCCAGCAGCCCCGGGGGGAGCACAGATACGCAGTATTTT.

The V and J genes are TRBV6-2 or TRBV6-3 and TRBJ2-2; perhaps TRBD2 as D (5 bases). V gave up 2 bases and J gave up 3 bases, with 22 bases separating them. The CDR3 runs to 19 residues. Germline CDR1 MNHEY, CDR2 SVGEGT. CDR3 nucleotide sequence: TGTGCCAGCAGTTACCATCACCCGACTACCCACCCCGACACCGGGGAGCTGTTTTTT. This codes for CASSYHHPTTHPDTGELFF.

This clone was seen more than once but under ten times. This chain connects TRBV5-6 to TRBJ2-3, with 10 bases identical to TRBD2. This CDR3 spans 15 amino acids. Germline values: CDR1 SGHDT, CDR2 YYEEEE. V was pared by 4 bases and J by 6 bases, with 8 bases of the junction left unmatched. The chain's CDR3 is CASSLRTSGADTQYF. The CDR3 region has the DNA TGTGCCAGCAGCCTCCGGACTAGCGGTGCGGATACGCAGTATTTT.

The rearrangement links TRBV6-1 to TRBJ1-5, with a possible D match to TRBD1 (6 bases). Per germline, CDR1 MNHNS and CDR2 SASEGT. There are 16 residues in the CDR3. V dropped 4 bases and J dropped 7 bases, with 20 bases sitting between them. The CDR3 sequence is CASSGTRPLGAQPQHF. The DNA for the CDR3 is TGTGCCAGCAGTGGGACACGACCCCTGGGGGCGCAGCCCCAGCATTTT.

V is TRBV10-3 and J is TRBJ1-2; possibly TRBD1 for D (5 bases). This CDR3 contains 14 residues. The ends were cut back, 8 bases at V and 1 base at J, with 14 bases in the middle. Per germline, CDR1 ENHRY and CDR2 SYGVKD. The CDR3 loop is CAIRPGDSNYGYTF. Written as DNA, the CDR3 is TGTGCCATCCGCCCCGGCGACAGTAACTATGGCTACACCTTC.

The V and J genes are TRBV3-1 (or the pseudogene TRBV3-2) and TRBJ2-2; TRBD2 matches 8 bases. The germline gives CDR1 LGHDT, CDR2 YNNKEL (reference sequence). V dropped 4 bases and J dropped 5; count of bases not matched to a gene: 6. The CDR3 totals 15 residues. DNA for the CDR3: TGTGCCAGCAGCCTCCCCGGGGGGGGGACCGGGGAGCTGTTTTTT. Its translation: CASSLPGGGTGELFF.

This CDR3 is CASSSPGQGVVTQYF. CDR3 sequence (DNA): TGTGCCAGCAGCTCGCCGGGACAGGGTGTAGTTACGCAGTATTTT. The chain combines TRBV11-3 with TRBJ2-3, with TRBD1 matching over 9 bases. Germline CDR1 and CDR2: SGHNT and YENEEA. With V trimmed by 4 bases and J by 8 bases, 10 bases remained unmatched. The CDR3 is made up of 15 amino acids.

As DNA, the CDR3 is TGTGCCAGCAGCTCCAGGGTTGACGGGGAGCTGTTTTTT. This codes for CASSSRVDGELFF. The V and J genes are TRBV7-2 and TRBJ2-2; a weak D match, TRBD1 (5 bases). CDR1 and CDR2 (germline): SGHTA, FQGNSA. This CDR3 has 13 residues. V was shortened by 4 bases and J by 7 bases, with 10 bases between the two germline ends.

The chain employs TRBV30 and TRBJ1-4; D is perhaps TRBD1 (5 bases). Germline CDR1 is GTSNPN and CDR2 is SVGIG (reference sequence). The CDR3 extends over 14 amino acids. Trimming left V 0 bases short and J 5 bases short, with 10 bases between. CDR3 DNA: TGTGCCTGGAGTGTAGGGGAAGGGAATGAAAAACTGTTTTTT. This gives the protein CAWSVGEGNEKLFF.